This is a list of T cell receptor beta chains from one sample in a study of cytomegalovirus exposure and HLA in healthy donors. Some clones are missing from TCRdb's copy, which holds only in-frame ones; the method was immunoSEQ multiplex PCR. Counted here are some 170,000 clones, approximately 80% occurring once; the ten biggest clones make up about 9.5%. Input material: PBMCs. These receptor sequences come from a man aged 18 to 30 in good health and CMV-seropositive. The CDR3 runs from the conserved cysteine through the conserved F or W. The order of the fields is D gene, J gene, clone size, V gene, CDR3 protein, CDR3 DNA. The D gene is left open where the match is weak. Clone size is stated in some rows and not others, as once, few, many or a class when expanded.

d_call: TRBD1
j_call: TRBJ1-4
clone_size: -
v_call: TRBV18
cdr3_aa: CASSLDRAGEKLFF
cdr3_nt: TGTGCCAGCTCACTGGACAGGGCCGGGGAAAAACTGTTTTTT

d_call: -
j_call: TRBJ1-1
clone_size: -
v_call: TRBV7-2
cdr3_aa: CASSLEWGVGTEAFF
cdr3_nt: TGTGCCAGCAGCTTAGAGTGGGGAGTTGGCACTGAAGCTTTCTTT

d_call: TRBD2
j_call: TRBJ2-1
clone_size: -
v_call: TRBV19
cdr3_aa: CASSSGGPYNEQFF
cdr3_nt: TGTGCCAGTAGTAGCGGGGGGCCCTACAATGAGCAGTTCTTC

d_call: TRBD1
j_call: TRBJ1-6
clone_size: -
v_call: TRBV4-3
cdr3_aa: CASSQDVRQGLGSPLHF
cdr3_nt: TGCGCCAGCAGCCAAGATGTTCGACAGGGCCTCGGTTCACCCCTCCACTTT

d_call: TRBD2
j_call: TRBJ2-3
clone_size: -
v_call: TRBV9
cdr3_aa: CASSLAGGLRDTQYF
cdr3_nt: TGTGCCAGCAGCTTAGCGGGGGGGCTGAGGGATACGCAGTATTTT

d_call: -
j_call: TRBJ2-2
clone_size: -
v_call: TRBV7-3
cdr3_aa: CASRSGGDPGGELFF
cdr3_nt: TGTGCCAGCAGGTCAGGAGGAGACCCGGGAGGGGAGCTGTTTTTT

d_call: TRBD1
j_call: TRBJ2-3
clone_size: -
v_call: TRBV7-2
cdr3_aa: CASSLLGQGATDTQYF
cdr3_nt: TGTGCCAGCAGCTTGCTGGGACAGGGGGCGACAGATACGCAGTATTTT

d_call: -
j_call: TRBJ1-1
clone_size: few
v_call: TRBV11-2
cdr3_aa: CASSLSQANTEAFF
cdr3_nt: TGTGCCAGCAGCTTATCCCAGGCTAACACTGAAGCTTTCTTT

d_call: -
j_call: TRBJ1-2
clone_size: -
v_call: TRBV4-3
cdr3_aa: CASSQEAGGLGYTF
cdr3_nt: TGCGCCAGCAGCCAAGAGGCGGGGGGCCTCGGCTACACCTTC

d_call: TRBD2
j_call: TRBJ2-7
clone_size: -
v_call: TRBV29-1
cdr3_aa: CSVRLALAYEQYF
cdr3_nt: TGCAGCGTAAGACTAGCGTTGGCCTACGAGCAGTACTTC

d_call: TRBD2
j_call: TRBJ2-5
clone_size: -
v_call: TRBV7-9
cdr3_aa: CASSLRGLAGVQETQYF
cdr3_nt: TGTGCCAGCAGCTTAAGAGGATTAGCGGGAGTTCAAGAGACCCAGTACTTC

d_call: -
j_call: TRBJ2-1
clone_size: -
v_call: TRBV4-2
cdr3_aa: CASSQDKYSPPNSHTSYNEQFF
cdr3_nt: TGTGCCAGCAGCCAAGACAAGTACTCACCTCCCAACAGCCATACTTCTTACAATGAGCAGTTCTTC

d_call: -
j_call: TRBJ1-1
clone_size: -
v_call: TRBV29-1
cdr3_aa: CSGLAGGNTEAFF
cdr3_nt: TGCAGCGGCCTAGCCGGGGGAAACACTGAAGCTTTCTTT

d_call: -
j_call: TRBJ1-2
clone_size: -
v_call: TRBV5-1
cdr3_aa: CASSLMGAAVYTF
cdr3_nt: TGCGCCAGCAGCTTGATGGGGGCGGCTGTCTACACCTTC

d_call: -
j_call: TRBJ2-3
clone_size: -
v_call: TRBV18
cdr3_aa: CASSPGPDTQYF
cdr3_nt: TGTGCCAGCTCACCGGGCCCAGATACGCAGTATTTT

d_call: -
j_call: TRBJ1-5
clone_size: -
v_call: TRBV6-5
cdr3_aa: CASWDTNQPQHF
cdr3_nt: TGTGCCAGCTGGGACACAAATCAGCCCCAGCATTTT

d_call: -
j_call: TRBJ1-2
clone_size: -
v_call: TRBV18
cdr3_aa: CASSPETPGYTF
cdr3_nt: TGTGCCAGCTCACCTGAGACTCCGGGCTACACCTTC

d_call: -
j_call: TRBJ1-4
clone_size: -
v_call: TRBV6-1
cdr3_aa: CASSEARGITNEKLFF
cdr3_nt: TGTGCCAGCAGTGAAGCTCGAGGGATTACTAATGAAAAACTGTTTTTT

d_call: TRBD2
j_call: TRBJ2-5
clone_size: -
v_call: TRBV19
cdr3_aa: CASKGRGAGLGETQYF
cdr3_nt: TGTGCCAGTAAGGGTCGGGGAGCGGGACTGGGGGAGACCCAGTACTTC

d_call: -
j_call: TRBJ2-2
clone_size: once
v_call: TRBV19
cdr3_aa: CSSSLIPAGNTGELFF
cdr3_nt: TGTTCCAGTAGTCTCATCCCCGCAGGGAACACCGGGGAGCTGTTTTTT

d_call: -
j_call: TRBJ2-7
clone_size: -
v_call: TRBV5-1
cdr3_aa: CASSLTGTGSYEQYF
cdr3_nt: TGCGCCAGCAGCTTGACAGGGACCGGCTCCTACGAGCAGTACTTC

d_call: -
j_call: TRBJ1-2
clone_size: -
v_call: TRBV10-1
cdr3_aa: CASSPEVGSDGYTF
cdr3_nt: TGCGCCAGCAGCCCCGAGGTTGGGTCGGATGGCTACACCTTC

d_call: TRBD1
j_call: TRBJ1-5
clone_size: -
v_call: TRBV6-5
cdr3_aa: CASSPWTGHNQPQHF
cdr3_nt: TGTGCCAGCAGTCCTTGGACAGGCCACAATCAGCCCCAGCATTTT

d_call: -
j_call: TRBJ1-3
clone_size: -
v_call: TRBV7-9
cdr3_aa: CASSLWGGSSGNTIYF
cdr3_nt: TGTGCCAGCAGCCTCTGGGGGGGGAGCTCTGGAAACACCATATATTTT

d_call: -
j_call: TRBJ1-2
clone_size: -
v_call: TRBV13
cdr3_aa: CASSLALEADNYGYTF
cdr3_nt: TGTGCCAGCAGCTTGGCGTTGGAGGCAGACAACTATGGCTACACCTTC

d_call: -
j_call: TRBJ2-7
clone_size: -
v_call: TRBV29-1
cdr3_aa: CSVEGPGEQYF
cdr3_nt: TGCAGCGTTGAAGGCCCAGGCGAGCAGTACTTC

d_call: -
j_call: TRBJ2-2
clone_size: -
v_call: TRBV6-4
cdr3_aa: CASSGTANTGELFF
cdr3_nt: TGTGCCAGCAGTGGGACAGCGAACACCGGGGAGCTGTTTTTT

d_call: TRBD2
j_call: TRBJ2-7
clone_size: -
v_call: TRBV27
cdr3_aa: CASSSLAGGRSYEQYF
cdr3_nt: TGTGCCAGCAGTTCCCTAGCGGGAGGCCGGTCCTACGAGCAGTACTTC

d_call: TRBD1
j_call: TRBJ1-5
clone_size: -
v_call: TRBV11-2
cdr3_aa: CASSLAGGINQPQHF
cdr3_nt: TGTGCCAGCAGCTTAGCAGGGGGAATCAATCAGCCCCAGCATTTT

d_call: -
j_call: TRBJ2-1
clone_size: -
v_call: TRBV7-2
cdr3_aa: CASRQVSSYNEQFF
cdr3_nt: TGTGCCAGCAGACAGGTGAGCTCCTACAATGAGCAGTTCTTC

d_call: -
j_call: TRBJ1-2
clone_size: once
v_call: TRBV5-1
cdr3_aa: CASSLMGAAGYTF
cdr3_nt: TGCGCCAGCAGCTTGATGGGGGCGGCTGGCTACACCTTC

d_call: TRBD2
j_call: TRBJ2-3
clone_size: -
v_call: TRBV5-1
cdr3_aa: CASSLEAGGGTDTQYF
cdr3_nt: TGCGCCAGCAGCTTGGAGGCGGGGGGGGGCACAGATACGCAGTATTTT

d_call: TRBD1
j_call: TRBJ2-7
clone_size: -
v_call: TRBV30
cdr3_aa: CAWIIHRTGVYEQYF
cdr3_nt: TGTGCCTGGATCATCCATAGGACAGGAGTCTACGAGCAGTACTTC

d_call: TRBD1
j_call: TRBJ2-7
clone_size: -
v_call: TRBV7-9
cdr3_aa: CASTTGTGDYEQYF
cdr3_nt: TGTGCCAGCACCACCGGGACAGGAGACTACGAGCAGTACTTC

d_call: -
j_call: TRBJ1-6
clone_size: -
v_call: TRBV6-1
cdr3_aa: CASSELQGRSPLHF
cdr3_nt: TGTGCCAGCAGTGAGTTACAGGGTCGTTCACCCCTCCACTTT

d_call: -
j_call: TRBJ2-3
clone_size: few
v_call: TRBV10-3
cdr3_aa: CAIREATDTQYF
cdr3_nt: TGTGCCATCCGGGAAGCAACAGATACGCAGTATTTT

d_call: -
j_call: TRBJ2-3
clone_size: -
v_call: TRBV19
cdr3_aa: CATSSGYPQYF
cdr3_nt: TGTGCCACCTCGAGCGGCTATCCGCAGTATTTT

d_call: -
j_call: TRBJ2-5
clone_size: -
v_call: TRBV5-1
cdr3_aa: CASSWGLREAQYF
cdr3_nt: TGCGCCAGCAGCTGGGGACTGAGAGAGGCCCAGTACTTC

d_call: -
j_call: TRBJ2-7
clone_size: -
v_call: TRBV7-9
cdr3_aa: CASSPQALDEQYF
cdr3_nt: TGTGCCAGCAGCCCACAGGCCCTTGACGAGCAGTACTTC

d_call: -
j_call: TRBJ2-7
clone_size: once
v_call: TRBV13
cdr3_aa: CASSLAGGSNPYEQYF
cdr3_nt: TGTGCCAGCAGCTTAGCGGGGGGCTCCAACCCTTACGAGCAGTACTTC

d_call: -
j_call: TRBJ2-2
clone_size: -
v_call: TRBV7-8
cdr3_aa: CASSLARFPSTGELFF
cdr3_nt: TGTGCCAGCAGCTTAGCCCGATTCCCGAGCACCGGGGAGCTGTTTTTT

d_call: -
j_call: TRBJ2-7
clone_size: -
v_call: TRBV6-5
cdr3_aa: CASGPATVTYEQYF
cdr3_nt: TGTGCCAGCGGCCCAGCGACGGTGACCTACGAGCAGTACTTC

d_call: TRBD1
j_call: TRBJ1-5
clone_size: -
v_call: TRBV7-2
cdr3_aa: CASSPTGLEYSNQPQHF
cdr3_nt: TGTGCCAGCAGCCCGACAGGGTTGGAATATAGCAATCAGCCCCAGCATTTT

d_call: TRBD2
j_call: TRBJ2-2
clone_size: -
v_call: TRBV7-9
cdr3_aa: CASSLGASGSPVVTGELFF
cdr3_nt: TGTGCCAGCAGCTTAGGAGCTAGCGGGAGTCCCGTAGTTACCGGGGAGCTGTTTTTT

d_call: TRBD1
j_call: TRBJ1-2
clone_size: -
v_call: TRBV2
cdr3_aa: CASRGTGPTNYGYTF
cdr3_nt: TGTGCCAGCAGGGGGACAGGACCCACTAACTATGGCTACACCTTC

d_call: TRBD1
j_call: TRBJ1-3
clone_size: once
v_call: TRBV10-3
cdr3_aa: CAISTGTGGNTIYF
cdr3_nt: TGTGCCATTAGTACCGGGACAGGTGGAAACACCATATATTTT

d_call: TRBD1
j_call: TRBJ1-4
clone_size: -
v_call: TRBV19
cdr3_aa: CASSMDREGKLFF
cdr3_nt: TGTGCCAGTAGTATGGACAGGGAGGGAAAACTGTTTTTT

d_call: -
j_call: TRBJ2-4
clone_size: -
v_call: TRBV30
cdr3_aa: CAWIPTGTKNIQYF
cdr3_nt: TGTGCCTGGATCCCTACAGGAACCAAAAACATTCAGTACTTC

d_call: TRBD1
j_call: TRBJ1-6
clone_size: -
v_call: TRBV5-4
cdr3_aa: CASSRQGSNSPLHF
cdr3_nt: TGTGCCAGCAGCCGACAGGGGTCGAATTCACCCCTCCACTTT

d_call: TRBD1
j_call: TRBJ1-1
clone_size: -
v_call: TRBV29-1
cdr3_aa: CSVVEQGVNTEAFF
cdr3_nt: TGCAGCGTTGTGGAACAGGGGGTGAACACTGAAGCTTTCTTT

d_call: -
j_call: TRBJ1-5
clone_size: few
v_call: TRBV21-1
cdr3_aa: CASSKALCCRQPQHF
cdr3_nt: TGTGCCAGCAGCAAAGCGCTTTGTTGCAGACAGCCCCAGCATTTT

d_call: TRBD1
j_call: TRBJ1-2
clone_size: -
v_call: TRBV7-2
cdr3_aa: CASSLHGDSYGYTF
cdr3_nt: TGTGCCAGCAGCTTACACGGGGACAGCTATGGCTACACCTTC

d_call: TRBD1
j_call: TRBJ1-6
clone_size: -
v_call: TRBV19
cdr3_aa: CASKGQGFGSPLHF
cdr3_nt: TGTGCCAGTAAGGGACAGGGATTCGGATCACCCCTCCACTTT

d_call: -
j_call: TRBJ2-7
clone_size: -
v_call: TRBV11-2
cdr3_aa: CASSLVRSSYEQYF
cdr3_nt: TGTGCCAGCAGCTTAGTTAGGAGCTCCTACGAGCAGTACTTC

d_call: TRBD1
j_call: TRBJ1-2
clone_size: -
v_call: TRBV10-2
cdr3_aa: CASSRDRNGYTF
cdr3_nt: TGCGCCAGCAGCCGGGACAGGAATGGCTACACCTTC

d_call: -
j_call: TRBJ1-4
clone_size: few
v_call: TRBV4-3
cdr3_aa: CASSHSGQNPNEKLFF
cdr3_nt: TGCGCCAGCAGCCACAGCGGACAGAATCCTAATGAAAAACTGTTTTTT

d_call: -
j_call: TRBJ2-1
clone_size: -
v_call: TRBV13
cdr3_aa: CASSPSPGTFNEQFF
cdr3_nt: TGTGCCAGCAGCCCCAGCCCCGGGACTTTCAATGAGCAGTTCTTC

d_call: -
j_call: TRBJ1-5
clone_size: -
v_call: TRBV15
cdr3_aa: CATSRGIFGQFSNQPQHF
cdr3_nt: TGTGCCACCAGCAGAGGAATCTTTGGACAGTTTAGCAATCAGCCCCAGCATTTT

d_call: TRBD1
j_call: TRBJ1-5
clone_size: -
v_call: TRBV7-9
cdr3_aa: CASSLASGTGQPQHF
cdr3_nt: TGTGCCAGCAGCTTAGCTTCCGGGACAGGTCAGCCCCAGCATTTT

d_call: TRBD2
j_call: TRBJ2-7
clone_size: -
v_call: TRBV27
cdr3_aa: CASRLAHSGRAGEQYF
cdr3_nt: TGTGCCAGCAGACTAGCCCACAGCGGGAGGGCCGGTGAGCAGTACTTC